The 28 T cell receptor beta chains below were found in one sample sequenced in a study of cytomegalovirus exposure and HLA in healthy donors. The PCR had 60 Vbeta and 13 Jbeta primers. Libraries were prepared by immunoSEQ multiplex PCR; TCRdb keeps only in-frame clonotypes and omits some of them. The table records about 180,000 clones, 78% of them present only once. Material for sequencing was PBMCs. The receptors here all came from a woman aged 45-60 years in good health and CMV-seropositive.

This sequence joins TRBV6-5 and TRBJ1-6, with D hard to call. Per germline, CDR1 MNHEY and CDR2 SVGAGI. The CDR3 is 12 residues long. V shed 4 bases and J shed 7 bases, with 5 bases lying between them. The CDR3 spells CASSSGNSPLHF. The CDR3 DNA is TGTGCCAGCAGTTCGGGGAATTCACCCCTCCACTTT.

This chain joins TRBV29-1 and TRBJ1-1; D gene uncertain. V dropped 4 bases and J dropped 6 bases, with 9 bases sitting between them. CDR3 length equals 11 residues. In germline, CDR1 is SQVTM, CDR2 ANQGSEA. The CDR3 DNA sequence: TGCAGCGTTGTACTAGTCCCTGAAGCTTTCTTT. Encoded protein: CSVVLVPEAFF.

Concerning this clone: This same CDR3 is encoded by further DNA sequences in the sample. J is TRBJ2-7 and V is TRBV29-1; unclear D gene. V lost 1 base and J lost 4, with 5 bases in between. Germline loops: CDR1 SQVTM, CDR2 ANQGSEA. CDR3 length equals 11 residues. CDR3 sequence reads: CSVEVRYEQYF. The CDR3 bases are TGCAGCGTTGAAGTCAGGTACGAGCAGTACTTC.

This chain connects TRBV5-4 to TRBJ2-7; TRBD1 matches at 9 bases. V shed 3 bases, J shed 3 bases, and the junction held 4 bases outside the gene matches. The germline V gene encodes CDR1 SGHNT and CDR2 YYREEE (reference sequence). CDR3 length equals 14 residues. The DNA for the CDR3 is TGTGCCAGCAGCTCACAGGGGGCCGACTACGAGCAGTACTTC. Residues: CASSSQGADYEQYF.

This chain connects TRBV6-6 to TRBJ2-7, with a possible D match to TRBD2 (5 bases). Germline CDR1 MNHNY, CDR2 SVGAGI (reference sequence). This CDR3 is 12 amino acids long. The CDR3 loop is CGTGLYSYEQYF. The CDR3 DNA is TGTGGGACTGGCCTTTACTCCTACGAGCAGTACTTC.

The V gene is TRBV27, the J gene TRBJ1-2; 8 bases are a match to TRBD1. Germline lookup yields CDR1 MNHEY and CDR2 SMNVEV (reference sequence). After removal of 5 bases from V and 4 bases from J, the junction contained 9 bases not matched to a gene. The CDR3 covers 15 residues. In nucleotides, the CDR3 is TGTGCCAGCAGTCAGGGGGCAGGGAGGGTCTATGGCTACACCTTC. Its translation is CASSQGAGRVYGYTF.

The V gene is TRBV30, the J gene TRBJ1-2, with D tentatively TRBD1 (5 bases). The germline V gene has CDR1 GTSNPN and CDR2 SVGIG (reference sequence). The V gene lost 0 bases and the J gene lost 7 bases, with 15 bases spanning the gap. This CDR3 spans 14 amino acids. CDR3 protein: CAWSVLGPRGGYTF. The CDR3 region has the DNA TGTGCCTGGAGTGTCCTGGGGCCCAGAGGTGGCTACACCTTC. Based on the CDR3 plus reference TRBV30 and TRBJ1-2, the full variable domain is SQTIHQWPATLVQPVGSPLSLECTVEGTSNPNLYWYRQAAGRGLQLLFYSVGIGQISSEVPQNLSASRPQDRQFILSSKKLLLSDSGFYLCAWSVLGPRGGYTFGSGTRLTVV.

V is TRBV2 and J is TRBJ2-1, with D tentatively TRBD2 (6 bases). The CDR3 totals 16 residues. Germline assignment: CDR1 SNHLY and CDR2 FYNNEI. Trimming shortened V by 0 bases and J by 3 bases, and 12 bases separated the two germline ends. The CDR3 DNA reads TGTGCCAGCAGTGAAGCGGGGGGTAGAATCTACAATGAGCAGTTCTTC. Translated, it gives CASSEAGGRIYNEQFF.

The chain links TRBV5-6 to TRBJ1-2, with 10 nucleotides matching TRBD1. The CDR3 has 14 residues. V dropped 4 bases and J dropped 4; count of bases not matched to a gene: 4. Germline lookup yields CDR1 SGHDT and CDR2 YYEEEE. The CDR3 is CASSLGTGAYGYTF. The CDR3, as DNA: TGTGCCAGCAGCCTAGGGACAGGGGCCTATGGCTACACCTTC.

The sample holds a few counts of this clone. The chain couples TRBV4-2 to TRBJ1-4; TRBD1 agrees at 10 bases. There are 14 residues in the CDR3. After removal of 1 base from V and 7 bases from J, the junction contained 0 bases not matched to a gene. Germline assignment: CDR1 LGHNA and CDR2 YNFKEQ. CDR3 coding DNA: TGTGCCAGCAGCCAAGGGACAGGGGGTGAAAAACTGTTTTTT. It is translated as CASSQGTGGEKLFF.

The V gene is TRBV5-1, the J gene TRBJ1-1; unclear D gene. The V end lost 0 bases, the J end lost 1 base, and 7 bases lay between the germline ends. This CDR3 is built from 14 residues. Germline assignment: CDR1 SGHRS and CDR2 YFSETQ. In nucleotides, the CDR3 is TGCGCCAGCAGCTTGGGTAGCTCGAACACTGAAGCTTTCTTT. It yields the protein CASSLGSSNTEAFF.

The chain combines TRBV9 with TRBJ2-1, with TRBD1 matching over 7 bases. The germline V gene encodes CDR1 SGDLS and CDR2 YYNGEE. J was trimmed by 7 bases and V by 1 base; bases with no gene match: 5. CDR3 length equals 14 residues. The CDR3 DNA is TGTGCCAGCAGCGTAAATCCCAGGGGGAATGAGCAGTTCTTC. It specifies CASSVNPRGNEQFF.

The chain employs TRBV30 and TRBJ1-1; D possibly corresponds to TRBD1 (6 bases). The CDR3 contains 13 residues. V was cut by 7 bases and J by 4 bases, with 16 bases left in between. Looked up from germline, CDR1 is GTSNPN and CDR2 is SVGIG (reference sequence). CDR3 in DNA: TGTGCCTCGTTTTCGTTAGGGGGCACTGAAGCTTTCTTT. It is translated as CASFSLGGTEAFF.

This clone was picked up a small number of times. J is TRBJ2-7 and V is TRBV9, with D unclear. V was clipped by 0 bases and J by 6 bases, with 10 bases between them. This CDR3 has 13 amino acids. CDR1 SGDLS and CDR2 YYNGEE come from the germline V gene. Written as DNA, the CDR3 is TGTGCCAGCAGCGTAGACAGCCAAAGCGAGCAGTACTTC. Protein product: CASSVDSQSEQYF.

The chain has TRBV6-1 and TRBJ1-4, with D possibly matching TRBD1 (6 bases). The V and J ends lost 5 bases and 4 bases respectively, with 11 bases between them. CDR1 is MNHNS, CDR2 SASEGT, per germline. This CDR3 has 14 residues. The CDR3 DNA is TGTGCCAGCAGTACAGGGACCAATAATGAAAAACTGTTTTTT. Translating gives CASSTGTNNEKLFF.

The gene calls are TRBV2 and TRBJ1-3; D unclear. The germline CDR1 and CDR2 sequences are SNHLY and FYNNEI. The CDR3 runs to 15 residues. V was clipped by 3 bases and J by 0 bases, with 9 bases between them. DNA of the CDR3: TGTGCCAGCAGTGAGATCCTAGGCTCTGGAAACACCATATATTTT. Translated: CASSEILGSGNTIYF. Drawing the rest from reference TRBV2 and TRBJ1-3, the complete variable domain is EPEVTQTPSHQVTQMGQEVILRCVPISNHLYFYWYRQILGQKVEFLVSFYNNEISEKSEIFDDQFSVERPDGSNFTLKIRSTKLEDSAMYFCASSEILGSGNTIYFGEGSWLTVV.

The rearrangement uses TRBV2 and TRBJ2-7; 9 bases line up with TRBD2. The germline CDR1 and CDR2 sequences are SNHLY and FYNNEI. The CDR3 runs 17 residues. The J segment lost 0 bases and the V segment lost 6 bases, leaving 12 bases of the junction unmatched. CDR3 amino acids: CASSQTRSGGVSYEQYF. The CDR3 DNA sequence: TGTGCCAGCAGCCAAACACGTAGCGGGGGTGTCTCCTACGAGCAGTACTTC.

The CDR3 spells CASSLVTQGFIGYTF. The CDR3 DNA reads TGTGCCAGCAGCCTAGTTACTCAGGGTTTTATTGGCTACACCTTC. The chain recombines TRBV11-2 with TRBJ1-2; perhaps TRBD1 as D (5 bases). V lost 5 bases and J 7 bases, leaving 20 bases between the germline ends. The CDR3 runs to 15 residues. The germline gives CDR1 SGHAT, CDR2 FQNNGV.

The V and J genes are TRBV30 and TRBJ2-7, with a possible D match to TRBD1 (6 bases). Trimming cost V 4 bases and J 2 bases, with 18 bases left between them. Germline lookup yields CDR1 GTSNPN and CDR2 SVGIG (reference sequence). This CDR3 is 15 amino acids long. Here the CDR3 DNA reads TGTGCCTGGACCGAACTTATGACAGGCCCCTACGAGCAGTACTTC. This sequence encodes CAWTELMTGPYEQYF.

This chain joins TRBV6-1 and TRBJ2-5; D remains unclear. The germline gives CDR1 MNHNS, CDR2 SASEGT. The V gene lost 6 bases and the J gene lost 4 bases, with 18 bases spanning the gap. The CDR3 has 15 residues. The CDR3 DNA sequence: TGTGCCAGCAGCCCCACCCGTGAGCGCGTAGAGACCCAGTACTTC. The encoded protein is CASSPTRERVETQYF.

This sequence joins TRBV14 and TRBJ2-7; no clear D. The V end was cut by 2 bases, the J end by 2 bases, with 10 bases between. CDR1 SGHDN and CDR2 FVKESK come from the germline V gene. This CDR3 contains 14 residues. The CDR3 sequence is CASSQNFPPYEQYF. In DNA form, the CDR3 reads TGTGCCAGCAGCCAAAACTTCCCCCCCTACGAGCAGTACTTC.

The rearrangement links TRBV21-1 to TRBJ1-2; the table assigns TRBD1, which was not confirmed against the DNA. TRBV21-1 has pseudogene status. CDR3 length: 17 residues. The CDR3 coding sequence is TGTGCCAGCAGCCTACAGGGTCAGAAGAGTACTAACTATGGCTACACCTTC. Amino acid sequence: CASSLQGQKSTNYGYTF.

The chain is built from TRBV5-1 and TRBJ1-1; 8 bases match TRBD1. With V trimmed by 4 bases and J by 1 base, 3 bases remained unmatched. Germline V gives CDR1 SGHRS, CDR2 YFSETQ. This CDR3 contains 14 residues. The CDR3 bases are TGCGCCAGCAGCAACGGACAGGGGAACACTGAAGCTTTCTTT. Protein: CASSNGQGNTEAFF.

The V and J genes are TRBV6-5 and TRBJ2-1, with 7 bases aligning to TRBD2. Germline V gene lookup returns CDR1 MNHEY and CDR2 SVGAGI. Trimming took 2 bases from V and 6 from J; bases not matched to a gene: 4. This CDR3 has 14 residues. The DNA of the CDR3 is TGTGCCAGCAGTTACACCGGGAGGTCCAATGAGCAGTTCTTC. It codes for CASSYTGRSNEQFF.

The CDR3 protein is CASSAISGERSYTF. CDR3 sequence (DNA): TGTGCCAGCAGTGCGATTTCGGGGGAGAGAAGCTACACCTTC. The chain uses TRBV6-5 and TRBJ1-2, with a tentative D call TRBD1 (5 bases). Germline V CDR1 and CDR2: MNHEY, SVGAGI. CDR3 length: 14 residues. V lost 5 bases and J lost 9, with 19 bases in between.

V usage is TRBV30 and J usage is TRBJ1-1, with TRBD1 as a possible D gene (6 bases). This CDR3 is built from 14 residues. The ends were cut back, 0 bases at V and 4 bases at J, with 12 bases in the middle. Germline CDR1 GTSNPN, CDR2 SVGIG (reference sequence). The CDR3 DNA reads TGTGCCTGGAGTGTATACAGGGTGGCCACTGAAGCTTTCTTT. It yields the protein CAWSVYRVATEAFF.

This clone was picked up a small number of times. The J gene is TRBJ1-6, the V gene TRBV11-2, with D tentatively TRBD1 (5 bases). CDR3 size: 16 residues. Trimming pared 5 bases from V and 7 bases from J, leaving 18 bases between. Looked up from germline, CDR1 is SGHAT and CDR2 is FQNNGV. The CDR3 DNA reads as TGTGCCAGCAGCCCGCTCGGGACTCCAGGCAATTCACCCCTCCACTTT. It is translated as CASSPLGTPGNSPLHF.

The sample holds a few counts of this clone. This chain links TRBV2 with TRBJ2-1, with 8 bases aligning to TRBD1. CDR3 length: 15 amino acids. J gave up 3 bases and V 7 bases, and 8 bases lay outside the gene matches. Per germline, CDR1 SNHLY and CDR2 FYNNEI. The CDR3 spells CASTPDRELYNEQFF. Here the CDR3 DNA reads TGTGCCAGCACTCCGGACAGGGAACTCTACAATGAGCAGTTCTTC.